This paragraph covers one TCR beta chain sequence. The record originates from a study of blood T cell repertoires in COVID-19. The repertoire was sequenced with immunoSEQ multiplex PCR; TCRdb's copy has only in-frame clones and lacks some. The sample contains approximately 200,000 clones, 70% to 80% of which appear only once. Trimming took 0 bases from V and 0 from J, leaving 6 bases between them. This CDR3 is built from 14 residues. Germline CDR1 reads SGHDT; CDR2 reads YYEEEE. The chain couples TRBV5-6 to TRBJ1-1, with D unresolved. Specimen: peripheral blood. The sequence was collected from a woman between 35 and 50 years old with COVID-19, enrolled during active disease. DNA for the CDR3: TGTGCCAGCAGCTTGGAACTTATGAACACTGAAGCTTTCTTT. It specifies CASSLELMNTEAFF.